This T cell receptor beta chain comes out of a study of T-cell reconstitution after alpha-beta-depleted transplantation in children. Study observations and caveats: Reports say that about two months after transplant, the alpha-beta T cells came out of several hundred graft clones that had expanded.

The table lists this clonotype with many counts. No antigen is known for it. TCRbeta library construction was performed incorporating unique molecular identifiers. TCRdb reanalysed the PCR reads using MiXCR and keeps one entry per CDR3 protein. This sample yields tens of thousands of distinct CDR3 sequences, of which approximately 6% are seen a single time; around 30% belongs to the top ten. Germline V gives CDR1 SGHKS, CDR2 YYEKEE (reference sequence). Trimming took off 3 bases at V and 1 base at J, with 12 bases between the two ends. This CDR3 is built from 15 residues. This receptor was taken from a female patient between 2 and 15 years old who had a stem cell transplant for aplastic anemia, so the T cells may come from the graft donor. V and J are TRBV5-5 and TRBJ2-3; either TRBD1 or TRBD2 may fit D (5 bases each). The sample consisted of PBMCs, mostly from graft donor cells, taken 60 days after TCRalphabeta/CD19-depleted stem cell transplant. CDR3 coding DNA: TGTGCCAGCAGCTACCGGGACGCCTGCACAGATACGCAGTATTTT. It specifies CASSYRDACTDTQYF.